A single sample is the source of the 30 T cell receptor beta chains below, sequenced in a study of T cells in Graves' hyperthyroidism and ophthalmopathy. There were TCR beta CDR3 regions amplified from RNA transcripts. Using the HTBI primer set, a first-round RT-PCR was run on the TCR CDR3. MiXCR, applied by TCRdb to the multiplex PCR reads, yields one record per CDR3 protein. This sample has hundreds of thousands of distinct CDR3 sequences, with around 39% found just once. The sequenced material came from blood. These receptor sequences come from a man aged 18-30 years with Graves' hyperthyroidism.

The chain links TRBV19 to TRBJ1-1, with D possibly TRBD1 on 5 matching bases. Trimming removed 5 bases from V and 1 base from J, with 20 bases in between. Germline loops: CDR1 LNHDA, CDR2 SQIVND (reference sequence). The CDR3 runs to 17 residues. CDR3 in DNA: TGTGCCAGTAGTGAGTTTGGGCAGGGTGCACGGAACACTGAAGCTTTCTTT. It is translated as CASSEFGQGARNTEAFF.

CDR3 region: CAISTGMNTIYF. The CDR3 DNA reads as TGTGCCATCAGCACAGGTATGAACACCATATATTTT. This rearrangement joins TRBV10-3 to TRBJ1-3, with TRBD1 as a possible D gene (5 bases). The CDR3 is 12 residues long. V was shortened by 6 bases and J by 7 bases, with 10 bases between the two germline ends. Germline V CDR1 and CDR2: ENHRY, SYGVKD.

This clonotype was counted only a few times. The chain employs TRBV12-3 or TRBV12-4 and TRBJ2-2; 9 nucleotides match TRBD2. CDR3 length: 17 residues. J gave up 8 bases and V 3 bases, and 13 bases lay outside the gene matches. The DNA for the CDR3 is TGTGCCAGCAGTTTGGGTAGCGGGGGCCCCAGAGGAGGGGAGCTGTTTTTT. It yields the protein CASSLGSGGPRGGELFF.

This clonotype was observed a few times. V gene TRBV7-8 combines with J gene TRBJ1-1; tentative D call: TRBD1 (6 bases). V dropped 4 bases and J dropped 3 bases, with 18 bases sitting between them. The CDR3 has 16 amino acids. CDR1 is SGHVS, CDR2 FQNEAQ, per germline. CDR3: CASSSGEQGLDTEAFF. The CDR3 nucleotides are TGTGCCAGCAGCTCTGGAGAACAGGGCTTGGACACTGAAGCTTTCTTT.

The chain combines TRBV2 with TRBJ1-5, with 10 nucleotides matching TRBD1. CDR1 is SNHLY and CDR2 is FYNNEI in the germline V gene. The CDR3 is 15 residues long. The V and J ends lost 5 bases and 5 bases, in that order; junction bases with no gene match: 6. The DNA for the CDR3 is TGTGCCAGCAGTTCGATCGGACAGGGGGATCAGCCCCAGCATTTT. It is translated as CASSSIGQGDQPQHF.

This clonotype was detected only a few times. V gene TRBV29-1 combines with J gene TRBJ2-7, with 10 bases fitting TRBD2. Germline CDR1 reads SQVTM; CDR2 reads ANQGSEA. The trim removed 6 bases at V and 2 bases at J, leaving 4 bases unmatched. This CDR3 contains 13 residues. DNA of the CDR3: TGCAGCGTCCTAGCGGGAGACACCTACGAGCAGTACTTC. Translated: CSVLAGDTYEQYF.

This clonotype has only one observation. Being one base from a much bigger clone, this may be a read error. This sequence joins TRBV20-1 and TRBJ1-1; D gene unclear. CDR3 length: 10 amino acids. Germline CDR1 DFQATT, CDR2 SNEGSKA (reference sequence). CDR3 nucleotide sequence: TGCAGTGCCGCGGTGACTGAAGCTTTATTT. Protein: CSAAVTEALF.

This clonotype appeared a few times. This sequence joins TRBV12-3 or TRBV12-4 and TRBJ2-7; D remains ambiguous. CDR3 length: 15 residues. The germline V and J ends were trimmed by 1 base and 0 bases, with 10 bases remaining between them. CDR3 DNA sequence: TGTGCCAGCAGTTTAGTTCCAGGACCCTCCTACGAGCAGTACTTC. Its protein is CASSLVPGPSYEQYF.

For the CDR3, the DNA is TGCGCCAGCAGCTGGTCGACAGAAGGAGAGCAGTACTTC. Encoded protein: CASSWSTEGEQYF. The J gene is TRBJ2-7, the V gene TRBV5-1; tentative D call: TRBD1 (5 bases). The V end was cut by 3 bases, the J end by 7 bases, with 14 bases between. CDR1 and CDR2 (germline): SGHRS, YFSETQ. This CDR3 region has 13 residues.

This clonotype was counted only a few times. The CDR3 is CASSYTLYEQYF. The CDR3 DNA reads as TGTGCCAGCAGTTATACACTATACGAGCAGTACTTC. The chain has TRBV12-3 or TRBV12-4 and TRBJ2-7, with no clear D. The CDR3 loop spans 12 amino acids. V shed 4 bases and J shed 4 bases, with 8 bases lying between them.

The table lists this clonotype with many counts. The gene calls are TRBV9 and TRBJ1-4, with D possibly TRBD1 on 5 matching bases. Germline V gene sequence: CDR1 SGDLS, CDR2 YYNGEE. V lost 7 bases and J lost 5, with 9 bases in between. This CDR3 region has 12 residues. DNA for the CDR3: TGTGCCAGCGGGGACGGGAATGAAAAACTGTTTTTT. This codes for CASGDGNEKLFF. The full variable domain, with the rest looked up from reference TRBV9 and TRBJ1-4, is DSGVTQTPKHLITATGQRVTLRCSPRSGDLSVYWYQQSLDQGLQFLIQYYNGEERAKGNILERFSAQQFPDLHSELNLSSLELGDSALYFCASGDGNEKLFFGSGTQLSVL.

This clonotype came up many times. This chain connects TRBV29-1 to TRBJ2-7; 11 positions agree with TRBD1. Germline assignment: CDR1 SQVTM and CDR2 ANQGSEA. The CDR3 runs to 14 residues. With V trimmed by 7 bases and J by 4 bases, 9 bases remained unmatched. CDR3 bases: TGCAGCGCTCAACGGGGGACAGGGGGTTACGAGCAGTACTTC. It is translated as CSAQRGTGGYEQYF.

This clonotype has just a few counts. This rearrangement joins TRBV4-1 to TRBJ1-4; D possibly corresponds to TRBD1 (5 bases). Looked up from germline, CDR1 is MGHRA and CDR2 is YSYEKL. This CDR3 is built from 15 residues. V dropped 2 bases and J dropped 10 bases, with 17 bases sitting between them. The CDR3 bases are TGCGCCAGCAGCCAAAGGGGCTTCGAGGGAGGAAAACTGTTTTTT. As protein: CASSQRGFEGGKLFF.

A remark on this clonotype: The junction departs from the called germline gene at one end, perhaps through a read error. The J gene is TRBJ1-2, the V gene TRBV10-1; no definite D call. Germline assignment: CDR1 WNHNN and CDR2 SYGVQD (reference sequence). The CDR3 has 13 residues. This CDR3 is CASSATRNYGYIF. In nucleotides, the CDR3 is TGCGCCAGCAGTGCGACCCGCAACTATGGCTACATCTTC.

The genes are TRBV25-1 and TRBJ1-4; no clear D. V lost 6 bases and J lost 0, with 14 bases in between. The CDR3 runs 16 residues. In germline, CDR1 is MGHDK, CDR2 SYGVNS. CDR3 sequence reads: CASSSPLGTTNEKLFF. CDR3 DNA: TGTGCCAGCAGCAGTCCTTTGGGGACAACTAATGAAAAACTGTTTTTT.

The CDR3 protein is CAISGGLSNEKLFF. CDR3 coding DNA: TGTGCCATCAGTGGGGGGCTTAGTAATGAAAAACTGTTTTTT. The rearrangement uses TRBV10-3 and TRBJ1-4; D is perhaps TRBD1 (6 bases). V was trimmed by 4 bases and J by 4 bases, leaving 10 bases between them. The CDR3 spans 14 residues. Germline CDR1 and CDR2: ENHRY and SYGVKD.

This rearrangement joins TRBV10-3 to TRBJ2-6; 9 positions agree with TRBD1. The germline gives CDR1 ENHRY, CDR2 SYGVKD. This CDR3 comprises 18 residues. The trim removed 5 bases at V and 4 bases at J, leaving 12 bases unmatched. The CDR3 DNA is TGTGCCATCAGTACCTCCGGGACAGGGTTAATGGGGGCCAACGTCCTGACTTTC. It yields the protein CAISTSGTGLMGANVLTF.

The table lists this clonotype with a count of one. V is TRBV6-5 and J is TRBJ2-7, with 9 bases fitting TRBD2. Per germline, CDR1 MNHEY and CDR2 SVGAGI. The CDR3 spans 14 residues. Germline trimming cut 4 bases from V and 7 bases from J; bases unmatched to any gene: 8. The CDR3 loop is CASSLEAGGGEQYF. The CDR3 DNA follows: TGTGCCAGCAGTTTAGAAGCGGGGGGCGGGGAGCAGTACTTC.

This clonotype was seen more than once but under ten times. The chain joins TRBV7-9 to TRBJ1-4; 9 bases map to TRBD1. Per the germline V gene, CDR1 is SEHNR and CDR2 is FQNEAQ (reference sequence). The CDR3 runs 16 residues. With V trimmed by 5 bases and J by 5 bases, 9 bases remained unmatched. This CDR3 reads CASSPPGQGVNEKLFF. In nucleotides, the CDR3 is TGTGCCAGCAGCCCACCGGGACAGGGCGTGAATGAAAAACTGTTTTTT.

This rearrangement joins TRBV5-1 to TRBJ1-6; no reliable D call. Germline CDR1 is SGHRS and CDR2 is YFSETQ. Trimming shortened V by 0 bases and J by 3 bases, and 13 bases separated the two germline ends. The CDR3 contains 17 residues. In DNA, the CDR3 is TGCGCCAGCAGCTTGGACGGCTCCCTCCACTATAATTCACCCCTCCACTTT. It is translated as CASSLDGSLHYNSPLHF.

This clonotype has a count of ten or more. V usage is TRBV10-3 and J usage is TRBJ2-2, with D hard to call. V was trimmed by 4 bases and J by 4 bases, leaving 7 bases between them. Germline-derived CDR1 and CDR2 are ENHRY and SYGVKD. The CDR3 extends over 13 amino acids. This CDR3 reads CAISVSSTGELFF. The CDR3 coding sequence is TGTGCCATCAGTGTCAGCTCCACCGGGGAGCTGTTTTTT.

This clonotype was seen only once. This chain links TRBV7-9 with TRBJ1-1; D ambiguous. Germline V gene data show CDR1 as SEHNR and CDR2 as FQNEAQ (reference sequence). The CDR3 contains 13 residues. V lost 5 bases, J lost 4 bases, and 11 bases lay in between. DNA of the CDR3: TGTGCCAGCAGCACGGGGTGGCGCACTGAAGCTTTCTTT. It encodes CASSTGWRTEAFF.

The CDR3 is CASSGGTGEYEQYF. The CDR3 bases are TGCGCCAGCAGCGGCGGGACAGGGGAATACGAGCAGTACTTC. V and J are TRBV5-1 and TRBJ2-7, with 10 bases that match TRBD1. This CDR3 spans 14 amino acids. V lost 4 bases and J lost 4; bases outside the gene matches: 5. CDR1 is SGHRS and CDR2 is YFSETQ in the germline V gene.

This rearrangement joins TRBV11-2 to TRBJ1-6; 8 bases agree with TRBD1. This CDR3 is 13 amino acids long. Germline CDR1 and CDR2: SGHAT and FQNNGV. As DNA, the CDR3 is TGTGCTGCCCCTCGGACAGGGAATTCACCCCTCCACTTT. Encoded protein: CAAPRTGNSPLHF.

The V and J genes are TRBV4-3 and TRBJ2-5, with D perhaps matching TRBD1 (6 bases). CDR1 is LGHNA, CDR2 YSLEER, per germline. Trimming removed 1 base at V and 5 bases at J, with 11 bases between. The CDR3 sequence is 14 residues long. The CDR3 DNA reads TGCGCCAGCAGCCAAGGAACAGGGTGGGAGACCCAGTACTTC. The encoded protein is CASSQGTGWETQYF.

This clonotype came up many times. The chain has TRBV7-9 and TRBJ2-5; TRBD2 aligns across 15 bases. V shed 4 bases and J 2 bases; nucleotides not matched to a gene: 2. CDR1 is SEHNR, CDR2 FQNEAQ, per germline (reference sequence). The CDR3 extends over 16 amino acids. The CDR3 is CASSWGLAGGQETQYF. The DNA for the CDR3 is TGTGCCAGCAGCTGGGGACTAGCGGGGGGACAAGAGACCCAGTACTTC.

This clonotype was found many times. The chain links TRBV10-3 to TRBJ2-7; TRBD1 is a possible D gene (5 bases). V was cut by 2 bases and J by 2 bases, with 7 bases left in between. This CDR3 has 13 amino acids. Germline CDR1 is ENHRY and CDR2 is SYGVKD. This chain's CDR3 is CAISEKGPYEQYF. As DNA, the CDR3 is TGTGCCATCAGTGAGAAGGGGCCCTACGAGCAGTACTTC.

This clonotype was picked up one time. The chain employs TRBV20-1 and TRBJ1-2; a possible D gene is TRBD1 (5 bases). Trimming left V 3 bases short and J 7 bases short, with 9 bases between. This CDR3 spans 11 amino acids. The germline V gene encodes CDR1 DFQATT and CDR2 SNEGSKA (reference sequence). The CDR3 here is CSASAGLGYTF. Here the CDR3 DNA reads TGCAGTGCTAGCGCGGGGCTTGGCTACACCTTC.

This clonotype was seen a handful of times. The V call is TRBV29-1, the J call TRBJ1-1; D is uncertain. V lost 8 bases, J lost 7 bases, and 14 bases lay in between. CDR1 SQVTM and CDR2 ANQGSEA come from the germline V gene. This CDR3 spans 11 amino acids. The CDR3 reads CSLVPLGEAFF. DNA for the CDR3: TGCAGCTTAGTTCCACTTGGTGAAGCTTTCTTT.

The sample holds a few counts of this clonotype. This rearrangement joins TRBV20-1 to TRBJ2-5; D gene ambiguous. The CDR3 loop spans 11 amino acids. Per the germline V gene, CDR1 is DFQATT and CDR2 is SNEGSKA (reference sequence). V was pared by 7 bases and J by 1 base, with 7 bases between. This chain's CDR3 is CSVRTQETQYF. CDR3 nucleotide sequence: TGCAGTGTTCGGACCCAAGAGACCCAGTACTTC.